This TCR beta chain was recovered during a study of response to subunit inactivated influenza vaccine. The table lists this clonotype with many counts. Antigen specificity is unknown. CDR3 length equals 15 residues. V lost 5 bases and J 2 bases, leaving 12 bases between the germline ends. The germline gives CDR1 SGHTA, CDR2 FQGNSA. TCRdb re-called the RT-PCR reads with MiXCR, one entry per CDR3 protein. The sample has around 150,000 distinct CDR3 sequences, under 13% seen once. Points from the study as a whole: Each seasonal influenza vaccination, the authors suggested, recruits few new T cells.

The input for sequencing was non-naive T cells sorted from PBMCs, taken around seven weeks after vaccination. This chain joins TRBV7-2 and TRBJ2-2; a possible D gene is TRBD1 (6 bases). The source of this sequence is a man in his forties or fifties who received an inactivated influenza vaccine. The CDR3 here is CASSPGQLNTGELFF. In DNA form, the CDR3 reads TGTGCCAGCAGCCCCGGACAGCTAAACACCGGGGAGCTGTTTTTT.